Following are 5 T cell receptor beta chains from one sample sequenced in a study of T cells in Graves' hyperthyroidism and ophthalmopathy. Template material for amplifying TCR beta CDR3 regions consisted of RNA transcripts. First-round RT-PCR targeting the TCR CDR3 was performed with the HTBI primer set. One entry per CDR3 protein results from TCRdb running MiXCR on the multiplex PCR reads. This repertoire shows more than 95,000 distinct CDR3 sequences, 47% found once; its top ten account for approximately 24%. Sequenced input: blood. The receptors originated from a man aged 40-55 years with Graves' hyperthyroidism.

This clonotype was picked up many times. The CDR3 coding sequence is TGTGCCAGCAGCCCTCAGACAGGGATGAACACTGAAGCTTTCTTT. It translates to CASSPQTGMNTEAFF. This chain uses TRBV7-9 with TRBJ1-1, with TRBD1 matching over 7 bases. Trimming removed 5 bases from V and 0 bases from J; junction bases left unmatched: 6. The CDR3 covers 15 residues. Per the germline V gene, CDR1 is SEHNR and CDR2 is FQNEAQ (reference sequence). The full variable domain, completed using reference TRBV7-9 and TRBJ1-1, is DTGVSQNPRHKITKRGQNVTFRCDPISEHNRLYWYRQTLGQGPEFLTYFQNEAQLEKSRLLSDRFSAERPKGSFSTLEIQRTEQGDSAMYLCASSPQTGMNTEAFFGQGTRLTVV.

This clonotype was detected many times. CDR3 protein: CASSSRTGNHIYEQYF. The CDR3 nucleotides are TGTGCCAGCAGCTCCCGGACAGGGAACCATATCTACGAGCAGTACTTC. The rearrangement links TRBV5-5 to TRBJ2-7; 8 nucleotides match TRBD1. V dropped 3 bases and J dropped 3; count of bases not matched to a gene: 11. The CDR3 is 16 residues long. Germline CDR1 reads SGHKS; CDR2 reads YYEKEE (reference sequence). The variable domain in full, with the rest retrieved from reference TRBV5-5 and TRBJ2-7, is DAGVTQSPTHLIKTRGQQVTLRCSPISGHKSVSWYQQVLGQGPQFIFQYYEKEERGRGNFPDRFSARQFPNYSSELNVNALLLGDSALYLCASSSRTGNHIYEQYFGPGTRLTVT.

The chain has TRBV20-1 and TRBJ2-3, with 8 bases that match TRBD2. CDR1 is DFQATT and CDR2 is SNEGSKA in the germline V gene (reference sequence). The V segment lost 7 bases and the J segment 8 bases; nucleotides outside the gene matches: 14. The CDR3 contains 14 residues. The CDR3, as DNA: TGCAGTGTTCCCGCGGGGGGCGGTGCAGGTACGCAGTATTTT. Protein product: CSVPAGGGAGTQYF.

Concerning this clonotype: Its ends do not fully match the called genes, so a read error is possible. The rearrangement uses TRBV20-1 and TRBJ1-1; the match to TRBD1 covers 7 bases. Germline V gives CDR1 DFQATT, CDR2 SNEGSKA (reference sequence). The CDR3 runs to 14 residues. The CDR3 region has the DNA TGCAATGCTCCGGGACAGCGCTCGGACACTGAAGCTTTCTTT. The encoded protein is CNAPGQRSDTEAFF.

Ten or more counts support this clonotype. The rearrangement joins TRBV7-2 to TRBJ1-2, with 9 positions matching TRBD1. The CDR3 contains 13 residues. The V segment lost 8 bases and the J segment 7 bases; nucleotides outside the gene matches: 8. Per germline, CDR1 SGHTA and CDR2 FQGNSA. CDR3 loop: CASSSTGGGGYTF. The CDR3 DNA follows: TGTGCCAGCTCGTCGACAGGGGGTGGTGGCTACACCTTC.